A single sample gave rise to the 15 T cell receptor beta chains below, sequenced in a study of blood T cell repertoires in COVID-19. Assay: immunoSEQ multiplex PCR; the TCRdb copy retains only in-frame clones and omits some. Of about half a million clones in the sample, 80% to 90% are singletons; the top ten hold roughly 0.92%. The sample was peripheral blood. Every receptor here comes from a man aged 18 to 29 with COVID-19, enrolled during active disease.

This chain connects TRBV6-5 to TRBJ2-4; TRBD1 matches at 7 bases. This CDR3 contains 14 residues. Germline lookup yields CDR1 MNHEY and CDR2 SVGAGI. The V and J ends lost 10 bases and 0 bases, in that order; junction bases with no gene match: 6. CDR3 amino acids: CATSQGVAKNIQYF. The CDR3 DNA sequence: TGTGCCACCTCCCAGGGGGTAGCCAAAAACATTCAGTACTTC.

This clone turned up a few times. This chain links TRBV5-1 with TRBJ2-4; possible D gene TRBD2, 6 bases. This CDR3 is built from 14 residues. Looked up from germline, CDR1 is SGHRS and CDR2 is YFSETQ. With 5 bases removed from V and 9 bases from J, the gap between germline ends came to 18 bases. CDR3 sequence: CASSPGLPGSIQYF. CDR3 sequence (DNA): TGCGCCAGCAGTCCTGGACTACCTGGGTCCATTCAGTACTTC.

CDR3 in amino acids: CASSRAGTGPSGANVLTF. The CDR3 DNA reads as TGTGCCAGCTCACGCGCCGGGACAGGGCCCTCTGGGGCCAACGTCCTGACTTTC. The chain links TRBV18 to TRBJ2-6; 9 bases agree with TRBD1. The germline V gene encodes CDR1 KGHSH and CDR2 LQKENI. This CDR3 comprises 18 residues. V shed 4 bases and J 0 bases; nucleotides not matched to a gene: 7.

The chain has TRBV27 and TRBJ2-1; 7 bases are shared with TRBD1. Germline CDR1 and CDR2: MNHEY and SMNVEV (reference sequence). The CDR3 runs to 13 residues. V lost 5 bases, J lost 3 bases, and 1 base stayed unmatched. This chain's CDR3 is CASSRDSYNEQFF. The CDR3 region has the DNA TGTGCCAGCAGTCGGGACAGCTACAATGAGCAGTTCTTC.

The J gene is TRBJ2-7, the V gene TRBV5-8, with 10 bases that match TRBD1. V was pared by 6 bases and J by 0 bases, with 3 bases of the junction left unmatched. The germline V gene encodes CDR1 SGHTS and CDR2 YDEGEE. The CDR3 totals 14 residues. CDR3 amino acids: CASIRTGGSYEQYF. CDR3 coding DNA: TGTGCCAGCATTAGGACAGGGGGCTCCTACGAGCAGTACTTC.

The rearrangement uses TRBV25-1 and TRBJ1-2; D remains unclear. Germline loops: CDR1 MGHDK, CDR2 SYGVNS. Trimming stripped 2 bases from V and 2 bases from J, with 6 bases between. The CDR3 covers 13 residues. The DNA for the CDR3 is TGTGCCAGCAGTGAACTCAGGAACTATGGCTACACCTTC. Translated, it gives CASSELRNYGYTF.

The V gene is TRBV20-1, the J gene TRBJ2-7; 7 bases align to TRBD2. Unmatched junction bases numbered 3, after V lost 3 bases and J lost 4 bases. The CDR3 spans 12 residues. CDR1 is DFQATT, CDR2 SNEGSKA, per germline (reference sequence). Here the CDR3 DNA reads TGCAGTGCTAGTGGCGGGAGTTACGAGCAGTACTTC. It yields the protein CSASGGSYEQYF.

The chain carries TRBV19 and TRBJ2-6; D is perhaps TRBD1 (6 bases). The V gene lost 6 bases and the J gene lost 0 bases, with 12 bases spanning the gap. The CDR3 length is 16 residues. CDR1 and CDR2 (germline): LNHDA, SQIVND (reference sequence). CDR3 nucleotide sequence: TGTGCCAGTAGGGGGACAAAGCTCTCTGGGGCCAACGTCCTGACTTTC. It yields the protein CASRGTKLSGANVLTF. Supplemented by reference TRBV19 and TRBJ2-6, the full variable domain reads DGGITQSPKYLFRKEGQNVTLSCEQNLNHDAMYWYRQDPGQGLRLIYYSQIVNDFQKGDIAEGYSVSREKKESFPLTVTSAQKNPTAFYLCASRGTKLSGANVLTFGAGSRLTVL.

In nucleotides, the CDR3 is TGTGCCAGCAGTGAATTAATTAGCACAGATACGCAGTATTTT. Translation: CASSELISTDTQYF. The V call is TRBV2, the J call TRBJ2-3; D is ambiguous. The V gene lost 2 bases and the J gene lost 0 bases, with 6 bases spanning the gap. This CDR3 contains 14 residues. From germline, CDR1 is SNHLY and CDR2 FYNNEI.

V gene TRBV29-1 combines with J gene TRBJ2-2; TRBD1 is a possible D gene (6 bases). This CDR3 contains 14 residues. The V and J ends lost 4 bases and 4 bases respectively, with 13 bases between them. The germline CDR1 and CDR2 sequences are SQVTM and ANQGSEA. The CDR3 reads CSVGNREFTGELFF. CDR3 coding DNA: TGCAGCGTTGGGAACAGGGAATTCACCGGGGAGCTGTTTTTT.

CDR3 DNA sequence: TGTGCCAGCGGACTAGCGGGGGACGGGGATACGCAGTATTTT. Its protein is CASGLAGDGDTQYF. V and J are TRBV27 and TRBJ2-3, with 13 bases lining up with TRBD2. V lost 8 bases and J lost 6; bases outside the gene matches: 5. The CDR3 is made up of 14 amino acids. CDR1 MNHEY and CDR2 SMNVEV come from the germline V gene (reference sequence).

This clone was observed once. This chain uses TRBV6-5 with TRBJ2-5; D is unclear. The ends were cut back, 4 bases at V and 2 bases at J, with 5 bases in the middle. Germline V gene lookup returns CDR1 MNHEY and CDR2 SVGAGI. CDR3 length: 12 amino acids. CDR3 bases: TGTGCCAGCAGTTCGACACAAGAGACCCAGTACTTC. This translates into CASSSTQETQYF.

V is TRBV7-2 and J is TRBJ2-3; D is uncertain. Germline CDR1 SGHTA, CDR2 FQGNSA. Between the trimmed V and J ends, which lost 6 bases and 0 bases, there was a span of 10 bases. The CDR3 extends over 14 amino acids. CDR3: CASRGIRSTDTQYF. The CDR3 DNA reads TGTGCCAGCAGGGGCATTCGTAGCACAGATACGCAGTATTTT. The complete variable domain, with remaining parts taken from reference TRBV7-2 and TRBJ2-3, reads GAGVSQSPSNKVTEKGKDVELRCDPISGHTALYWYRQSLGQGLEFLIYFQGNSAPDKSGLPSDRFSAERTGGSVSTLTIQRTQQEDSAVYLCASRGIRSTDTQYFGPGTRLTVL.

This clone was seen only once. The chain joins TRBV13 to TRBJ2-5; D is perhaps TRBD2 (6 bases). Per germline, CDR1 PRHDT and CDR2 FYEKMQ (reference sequence). This CDR3 comprises 15 residues. V lost 10 bases, J lost 6 bases, and 24 bases lay in between. The CDR3 region is CATTDPGDPRKTQYF. The CDR3, as DNA: TGTGCCACCACAGACCCGGGGGACCCCAGGAAGACCCAGTACTTC. Full variable domain (rest looked up from reference TRBV13 and TRBJ2-5): AAGVIQSPRHLIKEKRETATLKCYPIPRHDTVYWYQQGPGQDPQFLISFYEKMQSDKGSIPDRFSAQQFSDYHSELNMSSLELGDSALYFCATTDPGDPRKTQYFGPGTRLLVL.

The rearrangement joins TRBV15 to TRBJ1-3; D gene ambiguous. Trimming removed 5 bases from V and 3 bases from J, with 8 bases in between. The CDR3 loop spans 13 amino acids. CDR1 LNHNV and CDR2 YYDKDF come from the germline V gene (reference sequence). CDR3 sequence (DNA): TGTGCCACCAGCCGGGAGGTTGGAAACACCATATATTTT. Amino acids: CATSREVGNTIYF.